These 31 T cell receptor beta chains originate from one sample sequenced in a study of beta chain features in type 1 diabetes. Sequenced material consisted of expressed TCRB transcripts (all of the isolated RNA was reverse transcribed). Sequencing was performed with immunoSEQ multiplex PCR; in TCRdb, only in-frame clones are kept and a portion is missing. The sample includes more than 300,000 clones, under 8.5% of them seen just once. The sequenced sample was central memory CD4+ T cells from blood. These receptors all come from a woman aged 18-29 years in good health.

This clone was detected a few times. This chain connects TRBV7-3 to TRBJ1-3; no firm D call. Trimming removed 1 base from V and 6 bases from J, with 10 bases in between. This CDR3 spans 14 amino acids. The germline gives CDR1 SGHTA, CDR2 FQGTGA. The CDR3 protein is CASSLSWAPNTIYF. The CDR3 nucleotides read TGTGCCAGCAGCTTAAGTTGGGCCCCAAACACCATATATTTT.

This clone showed up many times. V is TRBV7-9 and J is TRBJ1-2; the D gene is possibly TRBD1 (6 bases). V lost 0 bases and J lost 4, with 21 bases in between. The CDR3 loop spans 18 amino acids. Germline assignment: CDR1 SEHNR and CDR2 FQNEAQ (reference sequence). As DNA, the CDR3 is TGTGCCAGCAGCTTAGCGCGTCAGGGGCGTAATTTGGGCTATGGCTACACCTTC. It codes for CASSLARQGRNLGYGYTF.

The chain joins TRBV7-9 to TRBJ2-5; no clear D gene. The V gene lost 5 bases and the J gene lost 5 bases, with 6 bases spanning the gap. Germline loops: CDR1 SEHNR, CDR2 FQNEAQ (reference sequence). There are 11 residues in the CDR3. The CDR3 spells CASSLTETQYF. CDR3 bases: TGTGCCAGCAGCCTCACGGAGACCCAGTACTTC.

Only a few counts were recorded for this clone. The genes are TRBV29-1 and TRBJ2-7; 8 nucleotides line up with TRBD1. The CDR3 spans 14 residues. The V and J ends lost 1 base and 0 bases, in that order; junction bases with no gene match: 2. CDR1 SQVTM and CDR2 ANQGSEA come from the germline V gene. The CDR3 sequence is CSVEGDRTSYEQYF. In DNA form, the CDR3 reads TGCAGCGTTGAAGGGGACAGGACCTCCTACGAGCAGTACTTC.

This clone has more than one count but fewer than ten. V is TRBV5-6 and J is TRBJ2-1, with 7 bases fitting TRBD2. The junction had 12 bases not matched to a gene; V was cut back by 2 bases and J by 10 bases. The CDR3 loop spans 15 amino acids. Germline V gene data show CDR1 as SGHDT and CDR2 as YYEEEE. The DNA of the CDR3 is TGTGCCAGCAGCTTCTCCCCAGCGGGATCTCCCGAGCAGTTCTTC. Amino acids: CASSFSPAGSPEQFF.

This clone was counted ten times or more. The gene calls are TRBV6-5 and TRBJ2-2, with 9 bases aligning to TRBD2. The V gene end was trimmed by 0 bases and the J gene end by 1 base; junction bases not matched to a gene: 0. Germline V gene lookup returns CDR1 MNHEY and CDR2 SVGAGI. The CDR3 is 16 residues long. The CDR3 region has the DNA TGTGCCAGCAGTTACTCGACTAGCGGGAACACCGGGGAGCTGTTTTTT. It specifies CASSYSTSGNTGELFF.

CDR3 DNA sequence: TGTGCCAGCAGAATTGGACCTAATGAAAAACTGTTTTTT. It yields the protein CASRIGPNEKLFF. V gene TRBV2 combines with J gene TRBJ1-4; no reliable D call. V lost 6 bases, J lost 3 bases, and 8 bases lay in between. The CDR3 sequence is 13 residues long. Germline CDR1 and CDR2: SNHLY and FYNNEI.

The V call is TRBV28, the J call TRBJ1-5; TRBD1 matches at 8 bases. The ends lost 5 bases at V and 2 bases at J; junction bases unmatched: 2. In germline, CDR1 is MDHEN, CDR2 SYDVKM. The length of the CDR3 is 14 residues. The CDR3 loop reads CASSTGQGNQPQHF. For the CDR3, the DNA is TGTGCCAGCAGTACGGGACAGGGCAATCAGCCCCAGCATTTT.

A few counts support this clone. The gene calls are TRBV5-1 and TRBJ2-3; the D gene is possibly TRBD1 (5 bases). Germline CDR1 is SGHRS and CDR2 is YFSETQ. The CDR3 has 15 amino acids. With 0 bases removed from V and 2 bases from J, the gap between germline ends came to 10 bases. CDR3 in DNA: TGCGCCAGCAGCTTGGGGGTGACAGACACAGATACGCAGTATTTT. It is translated as CASSLGVTDTDTQYF.

The chain is built from TRBV6-1 and TRBJ2-3; D remains ambiguous. CDR1 and CDR2 from the germline V gene are MNHNS and SASEGT. The V end was cut by 6 bases, the J end by 6 bases, with 13 bases between. CDR3 size: 13 residues. The CDR3, as DNA: TGTGCCAGCAGCCTATCAAGGGTTGATACGCAGTATTTT. It encodes CASSLSRVDTQYF.

V gene TRBV11-1 combines with J gene TRBJ2-1, with 9 nucleotides matching TRBD2. The junction had 2 bases not matched to a gene; V was cut back by 1 base and J by 10 bases. Looked up from germline, CDR1 is SGHAT and CDR2 is FQDESV (reference sequence). This CDR3 comprises 13 residues. The CDR3 sequence is CASSLGAGGEQFF. Written as DNA, the CDR3 is TGTGCCAGCAGCTTAGGAGCGGGGGGAGAGCAGTTCTTC.

This clone was counted a few times. The chain links TRBV7-2 to TRBJ2-3; 7 bases align to TRBD1. Looked up from germline, CDR1 is SGHTA and CDR2 is FQGNSA. V lost 5 bases and J lost 2; bases outside the gene matches: 7. The CDR3 has 15 residues. CDR3 loop: CASSPQGLLTDTQYF. Written as DNA, the CDR3 is TGTGCCAGCAGCCCACAGGGGTTACTCACAGATACGCAGTATTTT.

This clone was seen ten or more times. CDR3 region: CASSQDGLAGVNEQFF. DNA for the CDR3: TGTGCCAGCAGCCAAGATGGGCTAGCGGGAGTCAATGAGCAGTTCTTC. This chain uses TRBV4-2 with TRBJ2-1; TRBD2 matches at 10 bases. The V segment lost 0 bases and the J segment 6 bases; nucleotides outside the gene matches: 5. This CDR3 has 16 residues. CDR1 and CDR2 from the germline V gene are LGHNA and YNFKEQ.

This clone was picked up a small number of times. The chain carries TRBV5-6 and TRBJ2-1; 11 bases are shared with TRBD2. This CDR3 comprises 16 residues. The V gene's germline CDR1 is SGHDT and CDR2 YYEEEE. Trimming at V came to 4 bases and at J to 7 bases, leaving 10 bases not matched to a gene. Written as DNA, the CDR3 is TGTGCCAGCAGCCTACGAACTAGCGGGAGAGGGAATGAGCAGTTCTTC. Translating gives CASSLRTSGRGNEQFF.

On this clone: A much more abundant neighbour one base away suggests this may be a read error. This CDR3 is also generated by other DNA sequences in the sample. The CDR3 loop is CASSLQGNTEAFF. The CDR3 DNA reads as TGTGCCAGCAGCCTGCAGGGGAACACTGAAGCTTTCTTT. The V call is TRBV2, the J call TRBJ1-1, with D perhaps matching TRBD1 (5 bases). The germline V gene has CDR1 SNHLY and CDR2 FYNNEI. The CDR3 length is 13 residues. Trimming removed 6 bases at V and 1 base at J, with 9 bases between.

The V and J genes are TRBV9 and TRBJ1-2; D gene ambiguous. Germline-derived CDR1 and CDR2 are SGDLS and YYNGEE. Trimming took off 0 bases at V and 3 bases at J, with 6 bases between the two ends. The CDR3 is 13 amino acids. The DNA for the CDR3 is TGTGCCAGCAGCGTAGACAGCTACTATGGCTACACCTTC. Its translation: CASSVDSYYGYTF.

V usage is TRBV28 and J usage is TRBJ2-1; D might be TRBD1 (6 bases). The CDR3 covers 15 residues. In germline, CDR1 is MDHEN, CDR2 SYDVKM. V dropped 4 bases and J dropped 2 bases, with 12 bases sitting between them. The CDR3 nucleotides read TGTGCCAGCAGTTCCCACAGGGAAACCTACAATGAGCAGTTCTTC. Protein sequence: CASSSHRETYNEQFF.

V is TRBV2 and J is TRBJ2-7; D might be TRBD1 (6 bases). The V gene's germline CDR1 is SNHLY and CDR2 FYNNEI. Trimming took off 3 bases at V and 3 bases at J, with 15 bases between the two ends. This CDR3 contains 15 residues. The CDR3 protein is CASSDRTEHLYEQYF. CDR3 sequence (DNA): TGTGCCAGCAGTGATAGGACAGAACACCTCTACGAGCAGTACTTC. Variable domain in full (rest from reference TRBV2 and TRBJ2-7): EPEVTQTPSHQVTQMGQEVILRCVPISNHLYFYWYRQILGQKVEFLVSFYNNEISEKSEIFDDQFSVERPDGSNFTLKIRSTKLEDSAMYFCASSDRTEHLYEQYFGPGTRLTVT.

J is TRBJ2-7 and V is TRBV4-3, with D maybe TRBD1 (5 bases). Germline V CDR1 and CDR2: LGHNA, YSLEER. With 0 bases removed from V and 3 bases from J, the gap between germline ends came to 15 bases. The CDR3 is 16 amino acids. CDR3 coding DNA: TGCGCCAGCAGCCAAGATCTTAGGGGAAACTACTACGAGCAGTACTTC. The encoded protein is CASSQDLRGNYYEQYF.

This clone was found a few times. The rearrangement links TRBV28 to TRBJ2-1; unclear D gene. CDR3 size: 15 residues. V lost 6 bases and J lost 0, with 12 bases in between. Germline CDR1 is MDHEN and CDR2 is SYDVKM. The CDR3 region is CASSPQLSSYNEQFF. In nucleotides, the CDR3 is TGTGCCAGCAGCCCCCAGCTGAGCTCCTACAATGAGCAGTTCTTC.

The chain joins TRBV10-3 to TRBJ2-7; D not resolved. CDR3 length: 11 amino acids. CDR1 is ENHRY and CDR2 is SYGVKD in the germline V gene. Trimming cost V 8 bases and J 2 bases, with 7 bases left between them. In nucleotides, the CDR3 is TGTGCCATCGGCGAGACCTACGAGCAGTACTTC. Encoded protein: CAIGETYEQYF.

In its sample, this clone was seen a few times. The chain combines TRBV27 with TRBJ2-5; TRBD2 matches at 14 bases. J gave up 7 bases and V 6 bases, and 13 bases lay outside the gene matches. The CDR3 loop spans 17 amino acids. Per the germline V gene, CDR1 is MNHEY and CDR2 is SMNVEV (reference sequence). As DNA, the CDR3 is TGTGCCAGCAGCCCCCTCGGGACTAGCGGGAGTATGGGGACCCAGTACTTC. It specifies CASSPLGTSGSMGTQYF.

The chain links TRBV7-6 to TRBJ2-2; 8 bases are a match to TRBD2. CDR1 is SGHVS, CDR2 FNYEAQ, per germline. The junction had 7 bases not matched to a gene; V was cut back by 5 bases and J by 5 bases. The CDR3 has 15 amino acids. CDR3 coding DNA: TGTGCCAGCAGCCCCAGCGGGAGTAGGACCGGGGAGCTGTTTTTT. Protein sequence: CASSPSGSRTGELFF. The whole variable domain, remainder taken from reference TRBV7-6 and TRBJ2-2, is GAGVSQSPRYKVTKRGQDVALRCDPISGHVSLYWYRQALGQGPEFLTYFNYEAQQDKSGLPNDRFSAERPEGSISTLTIQRTEQRDSAMYRCASSPSGSRTGELFFGEGSRLTVL.

This clone came up a few times. Other DNA sequences in the sample encode the same CDR3. The chain recombines TRBV5-4 with TRBJ2-1; D remains ambiguous. V was clipped by 1 base and J by 0 bases, with 8 bases between them. The CDR3 covers 15 residues. CDR1 SGHNT and CDR2 YYREEE come from the germline V gene (reference sequence). For the CDR3, the DNA is TGTGCCAGCAGCTTGAGTAGTGGCTCCTACAATGAGCAGTTCTTC. Its translation: CASSLSSGSYNEQFF.

The rearrangement joins TRBV4-3 to TRBJ2-1; perhaps TRBD2 as D (5 bases). In germline, CDR1 is LGHNA, CDR2 YSLEER. V lost 0 bases and J 7 bases, leaving 13 bases between the germline ends. This CDR3 is built from 15 residues. CDR3 amino acids: CASSQDPTTRNEQFF. The CDR3 DNA reads TGCGCCAGCAGCCAAGATCCGACCACTAGGAATGAGCAGTTCTTC.

This clone was seen ten or more times. The CDR3 region has the DNA TGTGCCAGCAGTTCGTTTTCTACCCAGCGTGAGCAGTTCTTC. Its protein product is CASSSFSTQREQFF. The chain couples TRBV28 to TRBJ2-1, with D unclear. V was pared by 4 bases and J by 9 bases, with 16 bases between. From germline, CDR1 is MDHEN and CDR2 SYDVKM. The CDR3 sequence is 14 residues long.

This clone came up a few times. The rearrangement joins TRBV7-2 to TRBJ1-4; 7 nucleotides agree with TRBD1. This CDR3 has 15 residues. V lost 3 bases to trimming and J lost 5 bases; unmatched junction nucleotides: 6. Per germline, CDR1 SGHTA and CDR2 FQGNSA. The CDR3 reads CASSFTGTENEKLFF. Written as DNA, the CDR3 is TGTGCCAGCAGCTTTACCGGGACAGAGAATGAAAAACTGTTTTTT.

This clone was found a few times. V and J are TRBV5-8 and TRBJ2-2; 10 positions match TRBD2. Germline V CDR1 and CDR2: SGHTS, YDEGEE. This CDR3 region has 15 residues. V shed 10 bases, J shed 3 bases, and the junction held 9 bases outside the gene matches. The CDR3 region has the DNA TGTGCCTCACCAACTAGCGGGACGTACACCGGGGAGCTGTTTTTT. Translation: CASPTSGTYTGELFF.

Remarks on this clone: The sample carries other DNA sequences with the same CDR3. The chain has TRBV18 and TRBJ2-5; no reliable D call. Deletions cut 3 bases from V and 5 bases from J, with 7 bases between. The V gene's germline CDR1 is KGHSH and CDR2 LQKENI. This CDR3 region has 12 residues. CDR3 protein: CASSPSTETQYF. CDR3 coding DNA: TGTGCCAGCTCACCGTCAACTGAGACCCAGTACTTC.

This clone was seen a handful of times. The rearrangement links TRBV6-5 to TRBJ2-6; D may be TRBD2 (6 bases). Germline CDR1 MNHEY, CDR2 SVGAGI. CDR3 size: 16 residues. With 4 bases removed from V and 2 bases from J, the gap between germline ends came to 12 bases. The CDR3 DNA reads TGTGCCAGCAGTTTTAAAGGAGGGGCTGGGGCCAACGTCCTGACTTTC. Translated, it gives CASSFKGGAGANVLTF.

This clone was recorded at least ten times. V and J are TRBV7-2 and TRBJ2-5; D is ambiguous. From germline, CDR1 is SGHTA and CDR2 FQGNSA. Trimming left V 5 bases short and J 5 bases short, with 12 bases between. The CDR3 contains 13 residues. This CDR3 is CASSPRPPETQYF. Here the CDR3 DNA reads TGTGCCAGCAGCCCCAGACCTCCGGAGACCCAGTACTTC.